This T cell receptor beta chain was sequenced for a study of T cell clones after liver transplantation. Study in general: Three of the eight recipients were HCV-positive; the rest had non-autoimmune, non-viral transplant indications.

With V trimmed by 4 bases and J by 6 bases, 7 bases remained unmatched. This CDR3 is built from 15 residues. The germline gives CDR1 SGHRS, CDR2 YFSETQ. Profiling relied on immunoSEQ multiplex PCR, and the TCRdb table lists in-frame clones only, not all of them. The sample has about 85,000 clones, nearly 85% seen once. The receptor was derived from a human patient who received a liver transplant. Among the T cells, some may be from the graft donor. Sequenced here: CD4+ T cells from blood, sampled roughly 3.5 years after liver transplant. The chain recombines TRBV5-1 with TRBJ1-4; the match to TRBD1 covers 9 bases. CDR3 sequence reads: CASSIQQGAYEKLFF. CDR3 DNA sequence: TGCGCCAGCAGCATACAACAGGGGGCATATGAAAAACTGTTTTTT. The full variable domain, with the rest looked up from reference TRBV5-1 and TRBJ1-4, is KAGVTQTPRYLIKTRGQQVTLSCSPISGHRSVSWYQQTPGQGLQFLFEYFSETQRNKGNFPGRFSGRQFSNSRSEMNVSTLELGDSALYLCASSIQQGAYEKLFFGSGTQLSVL.